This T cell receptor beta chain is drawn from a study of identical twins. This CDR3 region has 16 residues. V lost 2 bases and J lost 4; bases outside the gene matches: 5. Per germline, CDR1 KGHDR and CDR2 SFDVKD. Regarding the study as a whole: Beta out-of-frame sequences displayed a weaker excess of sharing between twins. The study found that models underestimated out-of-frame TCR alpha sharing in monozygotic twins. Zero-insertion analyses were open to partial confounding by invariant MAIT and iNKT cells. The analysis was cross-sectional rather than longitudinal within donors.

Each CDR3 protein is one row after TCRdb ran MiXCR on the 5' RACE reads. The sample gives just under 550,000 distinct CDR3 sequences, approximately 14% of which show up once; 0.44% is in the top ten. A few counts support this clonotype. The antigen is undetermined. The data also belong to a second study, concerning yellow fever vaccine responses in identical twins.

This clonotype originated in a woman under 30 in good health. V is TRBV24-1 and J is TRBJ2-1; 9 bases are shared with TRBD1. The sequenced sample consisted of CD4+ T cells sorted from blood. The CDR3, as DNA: TGTGCCACCAGTGATTCTTCCGGACAGGGGTACAATGAGCAGTTCTTC. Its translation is CATSDSSGQGYNEQFF.